Listed here are 14 T cell receptor beta chains from one sample, sequenced in a study of T cell responses to AZD1222 COVID-19 vaccine (dated by TCRdb to 2020 to 2023). Library preparation used the immunoSEQ multiplex PCR assay. Not all clones reach the TCRdb copy of this immuneACCESS table, which keeps in-frame sequences only. Checked studies attribute under half of the gap to unresolved V genes and leave the rest unexplained. The sample table shows roughly 97,000 clones, and 88% are seen once. The biggest ten clones account for 7% to 10% of the sample. The sample's time point, from its label and the paper: baseline before first vaccination. The source material was peripheral blood, sampled on day 0 of AZD1222 vaccination. The receptor source for this set is an adult in good health.

J is TRBJ2-7 and V is TRBV5-1; 10 nucleotides line up with TRBD1. Germline V gene lookup returns CDR1 SGHRS and CDR2 YFSETQ. V shed 7 bases, J shed 0 bases, and the junction held 4 bases outside the gene matches. This CDR3 comprises 14 residues. The CDR3 is CASRTGGDSYEQYF. The CDR3 coding sequence is TGCGCCAGCCGGACAGGGGGAGACTCCTACGAGCAGTACTTC.

The table lists this clone with a count of one. This chain connects TRBV5-4 to TRBJ2-5; TRBD2 is a possible D gene (5 bases). Trimming cost V 0 bases and J 2 bases, with 14 bases left between them. Germline V gene data show CDR1 as SGHNT and CDR2 as YYREEE (reference sequence). This CDR3 is 16 amino acids long. CDR3 DNA sequence: TGTGCCAGCAGCTTGGGGGGTGGCGGGCCACAAGAGACCCAGTACTTC. Translated, it gives CASSLGGGGPQETQYF.

The chain carries TRBV29-1 and TRBJ2-3; 7 bases align to TRBD2. The junction had 10 bases not matched to a gene; V was cut back by 4 bases and J by 0 bases. This CDR3 is 16 amino acids long. The germline CDR1 and CDR2 sequences are SQVTM and ANQGSEA. CDR3 DNA: TGCAGCGTTGGTAGGGGAAGCGGGGTAAGCACAGATACGCAGTATTTT. Translation: CSVGRGSGVSTDTQYF.

The DNA of the CDR3 is TGTGCCAGCAGTTTCCCTACAGGGAGAGGCTACACCTTC. Translation gives CASSFPTGRGYTF. This chain uses TRBV27 with TRBJ1-2, with D possibly matching TRBD1 (6 bases). Germline CDR1 is MNHEY and CDR2 is SMNVEV (reference sequence). V shed 3 bases and J shed 8 bases, with 13 bases lying between them. The CDR3 totals 13 residues.

The rearrangement uses TRBV7-9 and TRBJ1-1; no reliable D call. The germline gives CDR1 SEHNR, CDR2 FQNEAQ (reference sequence). V lost 3 bases to trimming and J lost 5 bases, with 10 bases between them. The CDR3 is 13 amino acids. CDR3 in DNA: TGTGCCAGCAGCTTCCCCGGGGAGACTGAAGCTTTCTTT. Amino acid sequence: CASSFPGETEAFF.

The V call is TRBV11-2, the J call TRBJ2-2; D gene ambiguous. Germline CDR1 is SGHAT and CDR2 is FQNNGV. Trimming removed 8 bases from V and 7 bases from J, with 14 bases in between. The CDR3 is 13 amino acids. The CDR3 spells CASPYRRHGELFF. Here the CDR3 DNA reads TGTGCCAGCCCTTATCGGCGTCACGGGGAGCTGTTTTTT.

The genes are TRBV28 and TRBJ1-5, with 7 positions matching TRBD1. Germline V gene lookup returns CDR1 MDHEN and CDR2 SYDVKM. J gave up 4 bases and V 3 bases, and 6 bases lay outside the gene matches. This CDR3 region has 15 residues. DNA of the CDR3: TGTGCCAGCAGTTTTGGACAGGCAGGAAATCAGCCCCAGCATTTT. This gives the protein CASSFGQAGNQPQHF.

This clone was observed a handful of times. The chain uses TRBV7-2 and TRBJ1-6; D ambiguous. V lost 2 bases to trimming and J lost 10 bases, with 3 bases between them. CDR1 SGHTA and CDR2 FQGNSA come from the germline V gene. This CDR3 region has 11 residues. CDR3 bases: TGTGCCAGCAGCTTACTCTCACCCCTCCACTTT. Its translation is CASSLLSPLHF. Variable domain in full (rest from reference TRBV7-2 and TRBJ1-6): GAGVSQSPSNKVTEKGKDVELRCDPISGHTALYWYRQSLGQGLEFLIYFQGNSAPDKSGLPSDRFSAERTGGSVSTLTIQRTQQEDSAVYLCASSLLSPLHFGNGTRLTVT.

This clone was picked up a small number of times. The V and J genes are TRBV2 and TRBJ2-2; 8 bases are shared with TRBD1. CDR3 length equals 15 residues. Germline assignment: CDR1 SNHLY and CDR2 FYNNEI. V lost 6 bases to trimming and J lost 5 bases; unmatched junction nucleotides: 8. CDR3 nucleotide sequence: TGTGCCAGCAGAGGACAGGGTGGAGGGACCGGGGAGCTGTTTTTT. It yields the protein CASRGQGGGTGELFF.

The chain uses TRBV29-1 and TRBJ2-1; 7 positions match TRBD1. The CDR3 length is 11 residues. Germline-derived CDR1 and CDR2 are SQVTM and ANQGSEA. The trim removed 7 bases at V and 5 bases at J, leaving 2 bases unmatched. CDR3 bases: TGCAGCGGAGGGACAGACAATGAGCAGTTCTTC. It specifies CSGGTDNEQFF.

The V call is TRBV5-1, the J call TRBJ2-1; tentatively, D is TRBD1 (6 bases). Per the germline V gene, CDR1 is SGHRS and CDR2 is YFSETQ. V gave up 2 bases and J gave up 5 bases, with 17 bases separating them. This CDR3 is built from 16 residues. CDR3 loop: CASSFRPGAIDNEQFF. CDR3 sequence (DNA): TGCGCCAGCAGCTTCCGCCCAGGGGCTATCGACAATGAGCAGTTCTTC.

This sequence joins TRBV6-2 or TRBV6-3 and TRBJ2-7; 8 bases map to TRBD2. J was trimmed by 5 bases and V by 5 bases; bases with no gene match: 8. The CDR3 runs to 14 residues. CDR1 is MNHEY, CDR2 SVGEGT, per germline. Here the CDR3 reads CASSRSGKSHEQYF. The DNA for the CDR3 is TGTGCCAGCAGTCGTAGCGGGAAGTCCCACGAGCAGTACTTC.

J is TRBJ2-5 and V is TRBV11-2; TRBD2 might be the D (6 bases). This CDR3 has 14 amino acids. Germline values: CDR1 SGHAT, CDR2 FQNNGV. The V end lost 2 bases, the J end lost 5 bases, and 12 bases lay between the germline ends. The CDR3 DNA follows: TGTGCCAGCAGCTTACGGACACGGGAGGAGACCCAGTACTTC. Protein sequence: CASSLRTREETQYF.

The chain recombines TRBV18 with TRBJ2-1; D assignment may be TRBD1 or TRBD2 (5 bases each). The V gene's germline CDR1 is KGHSH and CDR2 LQKENI. The length of the CDR3 is 14 residues. V shed 2 bases and J shed 5 bases, with 10 bases lying between them. The CDR3 nucleotides are TGTGCCAGCTCACCATCGGTGGGGGACAATGAGCAGTTCTTC. It is translated as CASSPSVGDNEQFF.